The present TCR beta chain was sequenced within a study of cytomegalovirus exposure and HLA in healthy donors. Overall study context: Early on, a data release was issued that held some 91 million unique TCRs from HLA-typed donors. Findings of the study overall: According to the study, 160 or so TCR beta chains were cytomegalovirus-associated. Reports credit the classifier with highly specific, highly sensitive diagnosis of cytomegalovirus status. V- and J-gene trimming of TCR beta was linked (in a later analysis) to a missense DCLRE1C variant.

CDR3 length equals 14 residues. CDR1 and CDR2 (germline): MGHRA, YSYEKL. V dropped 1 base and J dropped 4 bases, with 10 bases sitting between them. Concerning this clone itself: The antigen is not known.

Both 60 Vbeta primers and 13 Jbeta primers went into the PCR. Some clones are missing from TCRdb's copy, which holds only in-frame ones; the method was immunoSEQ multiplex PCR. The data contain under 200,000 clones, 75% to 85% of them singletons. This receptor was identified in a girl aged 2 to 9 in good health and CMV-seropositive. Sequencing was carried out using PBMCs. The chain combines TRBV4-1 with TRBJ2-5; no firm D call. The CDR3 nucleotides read TGCGCCAGCAGCCAAGCTTTAGTAAGAGAGACCCAGTACTTC. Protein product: CASSQALVRETQYF.